These 9 T cell receptor beta chains originate from one sample sequenced in a study of OX40 agonist ivuxolimab in advanced cancers. Method: immunoSEQ multiplex PCR; TCRdb's copy keeps in-frame clones and lacks some. The profile covers tens of thousands of clones, with roughly 82% appearing a single time and roughly 35% taken by the ten largest. Sample: CD4+ or CD8+ T cells sorted from blood, taken in a trial of the OX40 agonist ivuxolimab. These receptors were taken from an adult with an advanced solid tumor such as melanoma, head and neck, liver or kidney cancer.

J is TRBJ2-1 and V is TRBV6-6; D is unclear. CDR1 is MNHNY and CDR2 is SVGAGI in the germline V gene (reference sequence). The CDR3 contains 12 residues. V gave up 7 bases and J gave up 6 bases, with 10 bases separating them. The CDR3 DNA reads TGTGCCAGCAACTTACCTACCAATGAGCAGTTCTTC. Amino acids: CASNLPTNEQFF.

The chain combines TRBV30 with TRBJ1-1; D may be TRBD1 (6 bases). CDR1 GTSNPN and CDR2 SVGIG come from the germline V gene (reference sequence). The CDR3 totals 13 residues. Trimming shortened V by 5 bases and J by 4 bases, and 14 bases separated the two germline ends. The CDR3 DNA reads as TGTGCCTGGGGGGGGCGGCTTGGCACTGAAGCTTTCTTT. This translates into CAWGGRLGTEAFF.

V and J are TRBV18 and TRBJ1-2; TRBD1 might be the D (6 bases). Germline V gene sequence: CDR1 KGHSH, CDR2 LQKENI. V was shortened by 6 bases and J by 3 bases, with 11 bases between the two germline ends. The CDR3 extends over 13 amino acids. DNA for the CDR3: TGTGCCAGCTCCCTACAGGGTGACTATGGCTACACCTTC. Translation: CASSLQGDYGYTF. Based on the CDR3 plus reference TRBV18 and TRBJ1-2, the full variable domain is NAGVMQNPRHLVRRRGQEARLRCSPMKGHSHVYWYRQLPEEGLKFMVYLQKENIIDESGMPKERFSAEFPKEGPSILRIQQVVRGDSAAYFCASSLQGDYGYTFGSGTRLTVV.

This clone was recorded only once. The chain joins TRBV19 to TRBJ2-2, with a tentative D call TRBD2 (6 bases). The CDR3 is 16 amino acids. Between the trimmed V and J ends, which lost 3 bases and 4 bases, there was a span of 15 bases. Germline loops: CDR1 LNHDA, CDR2 SQIVND (reference sequence). CDR3 sequence: CASSMVGGAGTGELFF. The CDR3 DNA follows: TGTGCCAGTAGTATGGTTGGCGGGGCCGGCACCGGGGAGCTGTTTTTT.

The chain links TRBV6-6 to TRBJ2-3; D is unresolved. V was cut by 6 bases and J by 4 bases, with 11 bases left in between. The CDR3 is 13 amino acids. The germline V gene has CDR1 MNHNY and CDR2 SVGAGI (reference sequence). The CDR3 nucleotides are TGTGCCAGCAGATCAAAGCAAGCAGATACGCAGTATTTT. Translating gives CASRSKQADTQYF.

The V gene is TRBV9, the J gene TRBJ2-3; tentatively, D is TRBD1 (6 bases). Trimming cost V 0 bases and J 6 bases, with 11 bases left between them. Germline CDR1 reads SGDLS; CDR2 reads YYNGEE. This CDR3 has 14 amino acids. In nucleotides, the CDR3 is TGTGCCAGCAGCGTAGTGGTGACAGGCGATACGCAGTATTTT. The encoded protein is CASSVVVTGDTQYF.

Here the CDR3 DNA reads TGTGCCAGCAGTGGGGAGACGCAGGGGGTAGCGTACAATGAGCAGTTCTTC. It specifies CASSGETQGVAYNEQFF. The chain is built from TRBV6-1 and TRBJ2-1, with 7 nucleotides matching TRBD1. Trimming cost V 4 bases and J 4 bases; bases outside gene matches: 13. CDR1 is MNHNS, CDR2 SASEGT, per germline. There are 17 residues in the CDR3.

The rearrangement joins TRBV4-2 to TRBJ2-2; the D is unclear. V dropped 0 bases and J dropped 4 bases, with 12 bases sitting between them. The CDR3 has 16 amino acids. Germline CDR1 and CDR2: LGHNA and YNFKEQ. The CDR3, as DNA: TGTGCCAGCAGCCAAGAACTAACGGCGTCCACCGGGGAGCTGTTTTTT. Encoded protein: CASSQELTASTGELFF.

This clone was observed once. The chain links TRBV2 to TRBJ1-1; D call uncertain. The CDR3 loop spans 11 amino acids. The germline gives CDR1 SNHLY, CDR2 FYNNEI. The V gene lost 10 bases and the J gene lost 8 bases, with 14 bases spanning the gap. CDR3 DNA sequence: TGTGCCACCACCACCGGTGGGGAAGCTTTCTTT. Its protein is CATTTGGEAFF.